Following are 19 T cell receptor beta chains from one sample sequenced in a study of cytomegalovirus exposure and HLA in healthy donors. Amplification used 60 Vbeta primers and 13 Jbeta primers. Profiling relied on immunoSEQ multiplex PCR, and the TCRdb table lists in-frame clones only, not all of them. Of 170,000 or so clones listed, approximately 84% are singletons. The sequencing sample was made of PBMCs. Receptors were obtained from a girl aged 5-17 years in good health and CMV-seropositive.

CDR3 in amino acids: CASSLGQGVYEQYF. The DNA of the CDR3 is TGTGCCAGCAGCTTGGGACAGGGGGTATACGAGCAGTACTTC. This sequence joins TRBV5-4 and TRBJ2-7; 9 positions agree with TRBD1. This CDR3 is 14 amino acids long. V trimming: 0 bases; J trimming: 4 bases; junction bases outside the gene matches: 2. Germline CDR1 SGHNT, CDR2 YYREEE (reference sequence).

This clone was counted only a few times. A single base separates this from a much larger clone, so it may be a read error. CDR3 protein: CASSGQENTEAFF. The DNA of the CDR3 is TGTGCCAGCAGTGGACAGGAGAACACTGAAGCTTTCTTT. The V call is TRBV7-9, the J call TRBJ1-1; 7 bases line up with TRBD1. The germline V gene encodes CDR1 SEHNR and CDR2 FQNEAQ (reference sequence). The CDR3 totals 13 residues. Trimming removed 6 bases from V and 1 base from J; junction bases left unmatched: 2. Drawing the rest from reference TRBV7-9 and TRBJ1-1, the complete variable domain is DTGVSQNPRHKITKRGQNVTFRCDPISEHNRLYWYRQTLGQGPEFLTYFQNEAQLEKSRLLSDRFSAERPKGSFSTLEIQRTEQGDSAMYLCASSGQENTEAFFGQGTRLTVV.

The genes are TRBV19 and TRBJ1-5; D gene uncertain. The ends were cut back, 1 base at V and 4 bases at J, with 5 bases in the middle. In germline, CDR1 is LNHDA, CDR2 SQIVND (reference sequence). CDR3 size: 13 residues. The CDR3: CASSIVRNQPQHF. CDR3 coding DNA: TGTGCCAGTAGTATAGTGAGGAATCAGCCCCAGCATTTT.

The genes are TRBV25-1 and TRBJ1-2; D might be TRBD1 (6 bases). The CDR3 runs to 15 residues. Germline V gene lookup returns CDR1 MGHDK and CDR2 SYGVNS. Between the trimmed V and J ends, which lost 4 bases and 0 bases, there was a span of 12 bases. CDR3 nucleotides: TGTGCCAGCAGTGGAGATGGGGGCCCTAACTATGGCTACACCTTC. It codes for CASSGDGGPNYGYTF.

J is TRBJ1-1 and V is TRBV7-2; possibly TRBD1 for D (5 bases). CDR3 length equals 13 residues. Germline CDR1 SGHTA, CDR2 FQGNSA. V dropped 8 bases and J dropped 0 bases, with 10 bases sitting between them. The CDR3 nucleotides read TGTGCCAGCGGAGACAGATTGAACACTGAAGCTTTCTTT. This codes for CASGDRLNTEAFF.

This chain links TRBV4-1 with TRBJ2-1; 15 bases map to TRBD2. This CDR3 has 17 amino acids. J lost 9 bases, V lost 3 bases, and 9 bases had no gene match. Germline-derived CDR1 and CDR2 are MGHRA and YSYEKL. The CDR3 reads CASSHARRTSGGAEQFF. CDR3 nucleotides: TGCGCCAGCAGCCATGCAAGACGGACTAGCGGGGGGGCTGAGCAGTTCTTC.

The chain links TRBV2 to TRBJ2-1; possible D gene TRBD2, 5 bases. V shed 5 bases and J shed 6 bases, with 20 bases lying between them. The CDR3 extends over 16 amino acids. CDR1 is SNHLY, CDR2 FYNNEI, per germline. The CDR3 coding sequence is TGTGCCAGCAGTCCGGAGGTGGTAGCTGGAGGCAATGAGCAGTTCTTC. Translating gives CASSPEVVAGGNEQFF.

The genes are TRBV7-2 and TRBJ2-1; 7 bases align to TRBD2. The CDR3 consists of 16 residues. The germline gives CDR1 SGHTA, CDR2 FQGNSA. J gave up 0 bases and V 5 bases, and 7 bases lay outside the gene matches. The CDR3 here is CASSKSGGSSYNEQFF. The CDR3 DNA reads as TGTGCCAGCAGCAAATCCGGGGGGAGCTCCTACAATGAGCAGTTCTTC. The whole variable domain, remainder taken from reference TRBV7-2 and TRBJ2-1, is GAGVSQSPSNKVTEKGKDVELRCDPISGHTALYWYRQSLGQGLEFLIYFQGNSAPDKSGLPSDRFSAERTGGSVSTLTIQRTQQEDSAVYLCASSKSGGSSYNEQFFGPGTRLTVL.

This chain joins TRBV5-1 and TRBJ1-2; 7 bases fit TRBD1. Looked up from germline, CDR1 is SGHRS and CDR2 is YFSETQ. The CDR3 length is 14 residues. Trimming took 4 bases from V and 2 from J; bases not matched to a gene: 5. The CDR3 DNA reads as TGCGCCAGCAGCGAGGGACAGAGGAACTATGGCTACACCTTC. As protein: CASSEGQRNYGYTF.

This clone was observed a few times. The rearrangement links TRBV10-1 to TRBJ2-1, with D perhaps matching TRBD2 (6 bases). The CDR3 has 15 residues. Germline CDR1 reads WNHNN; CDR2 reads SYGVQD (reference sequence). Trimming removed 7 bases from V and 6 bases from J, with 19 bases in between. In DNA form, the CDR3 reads TGCGCCAGCAAGATAAAGGGTGTGGGGGGCAATGAGCAGTTCTTC. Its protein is CASKIKGVGGNEQFF.

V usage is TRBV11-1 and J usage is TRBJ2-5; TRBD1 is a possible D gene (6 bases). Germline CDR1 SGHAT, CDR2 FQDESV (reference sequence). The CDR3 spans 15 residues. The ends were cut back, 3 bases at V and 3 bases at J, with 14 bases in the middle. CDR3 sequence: CASSLLDGQKETQYF. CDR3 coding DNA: TGTGCCAGCAGCTTGCTCGATGGACAGAAAGAGACCCAGTACTTC.

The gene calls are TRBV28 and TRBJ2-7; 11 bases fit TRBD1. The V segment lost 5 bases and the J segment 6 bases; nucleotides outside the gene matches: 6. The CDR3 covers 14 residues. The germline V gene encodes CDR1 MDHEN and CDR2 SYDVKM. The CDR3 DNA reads TGTGCCAGCAGTCCCCGGACAGGGGGCCTCGAGCAGTACTTC. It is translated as CASSPRTGGLEQYF.

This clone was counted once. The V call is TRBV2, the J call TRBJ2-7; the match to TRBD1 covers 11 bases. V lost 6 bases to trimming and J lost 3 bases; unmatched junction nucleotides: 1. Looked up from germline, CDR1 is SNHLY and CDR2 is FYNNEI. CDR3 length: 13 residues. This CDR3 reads CASRGTGGYEQYF. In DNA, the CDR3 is TGTGCCAGCAGGGGGACAGGGGGCTACGAGCAGTACTTC.

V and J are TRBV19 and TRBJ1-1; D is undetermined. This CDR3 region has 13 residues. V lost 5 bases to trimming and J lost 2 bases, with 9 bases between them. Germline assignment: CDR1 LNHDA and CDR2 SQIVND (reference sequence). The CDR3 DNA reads TGTGCCAGTAGTCTCGAGAGAAACACTGAAGCTTTCTTT. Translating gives CASSLERNTEAFF.

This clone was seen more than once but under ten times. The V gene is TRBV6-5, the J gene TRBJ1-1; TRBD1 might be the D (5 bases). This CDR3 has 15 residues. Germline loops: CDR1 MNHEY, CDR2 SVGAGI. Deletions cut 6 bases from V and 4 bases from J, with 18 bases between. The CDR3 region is CASRPPVGEVTEAFF. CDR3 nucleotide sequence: TGTGCCAGCAGGCCCCCGGTAGGGGAGGTCACTGAAGCTTTCTTT.

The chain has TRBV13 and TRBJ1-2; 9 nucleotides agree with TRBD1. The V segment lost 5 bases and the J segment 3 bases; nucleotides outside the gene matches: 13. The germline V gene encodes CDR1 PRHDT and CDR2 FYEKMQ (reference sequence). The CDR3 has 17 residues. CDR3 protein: CASSPTVGQGQDYGYTF. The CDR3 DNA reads TGTGCCAGCAGCCCTACCGTGGGACAGGGCCAAGACTATGGCTACACCTTC.

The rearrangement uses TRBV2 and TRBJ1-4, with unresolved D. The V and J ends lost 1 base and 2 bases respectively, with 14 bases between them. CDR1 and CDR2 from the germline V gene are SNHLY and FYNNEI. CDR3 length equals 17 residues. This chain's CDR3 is CASSEGFRGYTNEKLFF. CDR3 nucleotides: TGTGCCAGCAGTGAAGGTTTCCGGGGATATACTAATGAAAAACTGTTTTTT.

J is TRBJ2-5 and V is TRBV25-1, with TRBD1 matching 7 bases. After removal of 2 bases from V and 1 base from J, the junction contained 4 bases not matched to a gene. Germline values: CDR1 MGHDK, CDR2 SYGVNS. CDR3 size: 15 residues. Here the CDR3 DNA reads TGTGCCAGCAGTGAACCGGGACAGTCCCAAGAGACCCAGTACTTC. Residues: CASSEPGQSQETQYF.

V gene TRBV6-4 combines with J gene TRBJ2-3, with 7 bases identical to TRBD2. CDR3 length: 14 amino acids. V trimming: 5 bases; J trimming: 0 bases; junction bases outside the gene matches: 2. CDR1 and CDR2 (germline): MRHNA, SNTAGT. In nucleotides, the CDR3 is TGTGCCAGCAGTTCTAGCGGAAGCACAGATACGCAGTATTTT. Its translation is CASSSSGSTDTQYF.